The 32 T cell receptor beta chains reported below all come from one sample, sequenced in a study of cytomegalovirus exposure and HLA in healthy donors (TCRdb year 2017). The library was obtained by the immunoSEQ multiplex PCR assay. For the multiplex PCR, a mixture combining 60 forward primers for TCR Vbeta segments and 13 reverse primers for TCR Jbeta segments was used. TCRdb's version of the immuneACCESS table is confined to in-frame rearrangements and falls short of the full clone set. An unresolved V gene accounts for under half of the shortfall where checked; the remainder is of unknown origin. The sample table contains about 120,000 clones; only one count was recorded for around 80% of them. Roughly 3.1% of the sample is taken by the ten largest. Sequenced: PBMCs. The receptors here all came from a man aged 30 to 39 in good health and CMV-seronegative.

The chain is built from TRBV27 and TRBJ1-2, with D hard to call. CDR3 length: 13 residues. CDR1 MNHEY and CDR2 SMNVEV come from the germline V gene (reference sequence). V lost 6 bases and J 6 bases, leaving 14 bases between the germline ends. The CDR3 spells CASSPRDLDGYTF. DNA of the CDR3: TGTGCCAGCAGCCCCAGAGACTTGGATGGCTACACCTTC.

This clone has more than one count but fewer than ten. This chain connects TRBV10-3 to TRBJ2-5, with D maybe TRBD2 (6 bases). V lost 1 base, J lost 9 bases, and 18 bases lay in between. The CDR3 spans 15 residues. Germline V lookup: CDR1 ENHRY, CDR2 SYGVKD. In nucleotides, the CDR3 is TGTGCCATCAGTGAGTTCGGAGGGGCCCAAATGGCCCAGTACTTC. It is translated as CAISEFGGAQMAQYF.

The rearrangement joins TRBV7-9 to TRBJ2-3; D is perhaps TRBD2 (7 bases). CDR1 SEHNR and CDR2 FQNEAQ come from the germline V gene (reference sequence). The CDR3 has 16 amino acids. The V and J ends lost 0 bases and 0 bases respectively, with 10 bases between them. The CDR3 DNA reads TGTGCCAGCAGCTTAGCGCGGGGGCCTAGCACAGATACGCAGTATTTT. Amino acid sequence: CASSLARGPSTDTQYF.

The rearrangement uses TRBV10-3 and TRBJ2-3, with D unclear. The CDR3 loop spans 13 amino acids. In germline, CDR1 is ENHRY, CDR2 SYGVKD. Deletions cut 6 bases from V and 0 bases from J, with 7 bases between. The CDR3 here is CAIRRESTDTQYF. DNA of the CDR3: TGTGCCATCAGGCGTGAGAGCACAGATACGCAGTATTTT.

The chain combines TRBV19 with TRBJ1-5, with D unresolved. V was trimmed by 4 bases and J by 1 base, leaving 14 bases between them. This CDR3 comprises 16 residues. CDR1 is LNHDA, CDR2 SQIVND, per germline (reference sequence). CDR3 nucleotides: TGTGCCAGTAGTACCCCCGGAGCTTTCAGCAATCAGCCCCAGCATTTT. Amino acids: CASSTPGAFSNQPQHF.

The chain recombines TRBV18 with TRBJ1-5; TRBD1 is a possible D gene (6 bases). Germline CDR1 reads KGHSH; CDR2 reads LQKENI. V was clipped by 3 bases and J by 6 bases, with 12 bases between them. There are 14 residues in the CDR3. The CDR3 here is CASSPPGAGQPQHF. The CDR3 DNA sequence: TGTGCCAGCTCACCCCCAGGGGCAGGTCAGCCCCAGCATTTT.

The chain employs TRBV5-1 and TRBJ1-5, with D maybe TRBD1 (5 bases). Germline V gene data show CDR1 as SGHRS and CDR2 as YFSETQ. Trimming removed 0 bases from V and 1 base from J, with 14 bases in between. CDR3 length equals 17 residues. Here the CDR3 reads CASSLGLWGWSNQPQHF. CDR3 coding DNA: TGCGCCAGCAGCTTGGGCCTCTGGGGCTGGAGCAATCAGCCCCAGCATTTT.

The chain carries TRBV11-2 and TRBJ2-3; 12 bases are a match to TRBD2. V dropped 5 bases and J dropped 3; count of bases not matched to a gene: 9. Germline CDR1 SGHAT, CDR2 FQNNGV. This CDR3 is built from 17 residues. The CDR3 bases are TGTGCCAGCAGCCCCTACCTCCTAGCGGGAGGGACAGATACGCAGTATTTT. Translated, it gives CASSPYLLAGGTDTQYF.

The chain combines TRBV5-1 with TRBJ2-7, with 14 bases lining up with TRBD2. Trimming at V came to 5 bases and at J to 3 bases, leaving 4 bases not matched to a gene. The CDR3 has 15 residues. Germline V gives CDR1 SGHRS, CDR2 YFSETQ. The CDR3 nucleotides read TGCGCCAGCAGTTCGGGACTAGCGGGGGTCTACGAGCAGTACTTC. This encodes CASSSGLAGVYEQYF.

This chain uses TRBV9 with TRBJ2-1, with 9 bases matching TRBD1. Per the germline V gene, CDR1 is SGDLS and CDR2 is YYNGEE. Germline trimming cut 3 bases from V and 1 base from J; bases unmatched to any gene: 8. CDR3 length: 17 amino acids. CDR3 sequence reads: CASSAAKGQGSYNEQFF. CDR3 DNA sequence: TGTGCCAGCAGCGCCGCTAAGGGACAGGGTTCCTACAATGAGCAGTTCTTC.

The rearrangement uses TRBV18 and TRBJ2-7; 8 nucleotides align to TRBD1. CDR1 KGHSH and CDR2 LQKENI come from the germline V gene. The CDR3 has 14 residues. V was clipped by 1 base and J by 5 bases; unmatched bases: 4. The CDR3 nucleotides read TGTGCCAGCTCACCACGGACAGGGCTCAACGAGCAGTACTTC. Its protein product is CASSPRTGLNEQYF.

The chain combines TRBV13 with TRBJ2-1; D is perhaps TRBD2 (7 bases). CDR1 is PRHDT, CDR2 FYEKMQ, per germline (reference sequence). This CDR3 has 16 amino acids. V was shortened by 0 bases and J by 1 base, with 10 bases between the two germline ends. CDR3 coding DNA: TGTGCCAGCAGCTTAGGCAGGGGAGGGTCCTACAATGAGCAGTTCTTC. It specifies CASSLGRGGSYNEQFF. The full variable domain, with the rest looked up from reference TRBV13 and TRBJ2-1, is AAGVIQSPRHLIKEKRETATLKCYPIPRHDTVYWYQQGPGQDPQFLISFYEKMQSDKGSIPDRFSAQQFSDYHSELNMSSLELGDSALYFCASSLGRGGSYNEQFFGPGTRLTVL.

This clone was counted between two and nine times. The chain uses TRBV10-3 and TRBJ2-1; 11 bases line up with TRBD2. V was pared by 8 bases and J by 5 bases, with 8 bases of the junction left unmatched. CDR1 is ENHRY and CDR2 is SYGVKD in the germline V gene. The CDR3 covers 15 residues. The CDR3 sequence: CAIHTGLAGDNEQFF. The CDR3 DNA reads as TGTGCCATCCACACTGGACTAGCGGGTGACAATGAGCAGTTCTTC.

The chain carries TRBV29-1 and TRBJ2-7; 10 positions match TRBD1. V dropped 3 bases and J dropped 4; count of bases not matched to a gene: 3. The germline gives CDR1 SQVTM, CDR2 ANQGSEA. The CDR3 is 13 amino acids. CDR3: CSVDRGQGYEQYF. CDR3 DNA sequence: TGCAGCGTTGATCGGGGACAGGGGTACGAGCAGTACTTC.

The rearrangement uses TRBV7-6 and TRBJ2-7; D not resolved. Germline loops: CDR1 SGHVS, CDR2 FNYEAQ. V lost 3 bases and J lost 7, with 13 bases in between. The CDR3 runs to 13 residues. The CDR3 reads CASSFGGDSEQYF. The CDR3 bases are TGTGCCAGCAGCTTTGGCGGAGACTCTGAGCAGTACTTC.

This clone was seen a few times. This rearrangement joins TRBV7-2 to TRBJ1-5, with a tentative D call TRBD1 (5 bases). The CDR3 consists of 16 residues. V was cut by 1 base and J by 3 bases, with 13 bases left in between. Germline V gene data show CDR1 as SGHTA and CDR2 as FQGNSA. This chain's CDR3 is CASSLGVGATNQPQHF. The CDR3 DNA sequence: TGTGCCAGCAGCTTAGGGGTAGGGGCAACCAATCAGCCCCAGCATTTT.

This chain connects TRBV19 to TRBJ1-5; D possibly corresponds to TRBD1 (5 bases). In germline, CDR1 is LNHDA, CDR2 SQIVND (reference sequence). The V end lost 5 bases, the J end lost 4 bases, and 9 bases lay between the germline ends. The CDR3 contains 13 residues. The CDR3 region is CASSWGVNQPQHF. The CDR3 bases are TGTGCCAGTAGTTGGGGGGTAAATCAGCCCCAGCATTTT.

This chain links TRBV7-2 with TRBJ1-5; the D is unclear. The CDR3 totals 15 residues. Germline CDR1 SGHTA, CDR2 FQGNSA. The V and J ends lost 3 bases and 0 bases respectively, with 9 bases between them. CDR3: CASSFVGDSNQPQHF. In nucleotides, the CDR3 is TGTGCCAGCAGCTTCGTCGGGGATAGCAATCAGCCCCAGCATTTT.

The chain has TRBV10-3 and TRBJ2-3; TRBD2 matches at 11 bases. V trimming: 2 bases; J trimming: 0 bases; junction bases outside the gene matches: 4. Germline CDR1 and CDR2: ENHRY and SYGVKD. This CDR3 is 17 amino acids long. The CDR3 loop is CAISEGTSGGSTDTQYF. The CDR3 bases are TGTGCCATCAGTGAGGGGACTAGCGGAGGGAGCACAGATACGCAGTATTTT.

In its sample, this clone was seen a few times. The V and J genes are TRBV29-1 and TRBJ2-5; D is unresolved. This CDR3 is built from 13 residues. V was shortened by 7 bases and J by 4 bases, with 16 bases between the two germline ends. The germline V gene has CDR1 SQVTM and CDR2 ANQGSEA. The CDR3 protein is CSGLLEAIETQYF. CDR3 sequence (DNA): TGCAGCGGCCTCCTAGAGGCTATAGAGACCCAGTACTTC.

The chain carries TRBV4-2 and TRBJ1-2, with TRBD1 identical over 7 bases. In germline, CDR1 is LGHNA, CDR2 YNFKEQ. The CDR3 sequence is 16 residues long. The J segment lost 4 bases and the V segment lost 0 bases, leaving 8 bases of the junction unmatched. CDR3 amino acids: CASSQEDREVIYGYTF. The CDR3 DNA reads TGTGCCAGCAGCCAAGAAGACAGGGAAGTGATCTATGGCTACACCTTC.

V and J are TRBV19 and TRBJ2-7; 10 bases are shared with TRBD1. Germline V gene sequence: CDR1 LNHDA, CDR2 SQIVND (reference sequence). Unmatched junction bases numbered 8, after V lost 7 bases and J lost 8 bases. The CDR3 consists of 13 residues. CDR3 region: CASTRDRGGKQYF. The CDR3, as DNA: TGTGCCAGTACCAGGGACAGGGGTGGGAAGCAGTACTTC.

The chain couples TRBV4-1 to TRBJ2-1; 11 bases fit TRBD2. Germline lookup yields CDR1 MGHRA and CDR2 YSYEKL. V lost 4 bases to trimming and J lost 7 bases; unmatched junction nucleotides: 12. The CDR3 runs 17 residues. As DNA, the CDR3 is TGCGCCAGCAGCCTGCCCGGAACTAGCGGGGGTAAAAATGAGCAGTTCTTC. Its protein is CASSLPGTSGGKNEQFF.

The chain has TRBV7-9 and TRBJ2-7; 9 nucleotides align to TRBD1. Trimming took 4 bases from V and 12 from J; bases not matched to a gene: 13. Germline loops: CDR1 SEHNR, CDR2 FQNEAQ (reference sequence). This CDR3 is 14 amino acids long. The CDR3 region has the DNA TGTGCCAGCAGCTCACCGGGACAGGGTACGGGTCGGTACTTC. It codes for CASSSPGQGTGRYF.

The chain's CDR3 is CASSLGREGEQYF. The CDR3 nucleotides are TGTGCCAGCAGCTTGGGTCGGGAGGGCGAGCAGTACTTC. The chain combines TRBV7-9 with TRBJ2-5; 8 nucleotides agree with TRBD2. The J call is in doubt because the DNA end fits TRBJ2-7 better. CDR3 length: 13 residues. Germline assignment: CDR1 SEHNR and CDR2 FQNEAQ (reference sequence).

Notes on this clone: One end of the junction does not line up with germline, which may come from a read error. V and J are TRBV30 and TRBJ2-3, with 10 bases lining up with TRBD2. The CDR3 loop spans 14 amino acids. Per the germline V gene, CDR1 is GTSNPN and CDR2 is SVGIG (reference sequence). The CDR3: CAWSSSGGADTRYF. DNA for the CDR3: TGTGCCTGGAGTTCAAGCGGGGGGGCAGATACGCGGTATTTT.

The J gene is TRBJ2-3, the V gene TRBV4-2; D is possibly TRBD1 (5 bases). The CDR3 runs to 16 residues. The V end lost 0 bases, the J end lost 2 bases, and 12 bases lay between the germline ends. CDR1 is LGHNA, CDR2 YNFKEQ, per germline. CDR3 in amino acids: CASSQEGQGNTDTQYF. CDR3 DNA sequence: TGTGCCAGCAGCCAAGAGGGCCAGGGTAACACAGATACGCAGTATTTT.

V and J are TRBV9 and TRBJ2-5; D call uncertain. Trimming removed 1 base at V and 1 base at J, with 5 bases between. Per germline, CDR1 SGDLS and CDR2 YYNGEE. This CDR3 contains 13 residues. Here the CDR3 reads CASSVTPQETQYF. As DNA, the CDR3 is TGTGCCAGCAGCGTAACTCCCCAAGAGACCCAGTACTTC.

This clone was found a few times. CDR3 sequence: CASSQERTSVYEQYF. Written as DNA, the CDR3 is TGCGCCAGCAGCCAAGAAAGGACTAGCGTCTACGAGCAGTACTTC. V and J are TRBV4-3 and TRBJ2-7; 9 bases map to TRBD2. The CDR3 loop spans 15 amino acids. Trimming cost V 0 bases and J 3 bases; bases outside gene matches: 3. Germline-derived CDR1 and CDR2 are LGHNA and YSLEER.

This chain joins TRBV5-1 and TRBJ1-6; TRBD1 is a possible D gene (6 bases). CDR1 and CDR2 from the germline V gene are SGHRS and YFSETQ. V lost 4 bases to trimming and J lost 5 bases, with 16 bases between them. This CDR3 has 16 amino acids. Here the CDR3 reads CASSPGGGLNNSPLHF. In DNA, the CDR3 is TGCGCCAGCAGCCCGGGAGGGGGATTGAATAATTCACCCCTCCACTTT.

A few counts support this clone. The chain is built from TRBV5-6 and TRBJ1-1; TRBD1 might be the D (5 bases). Germline V lookup: CDR1 SGHDT, CDR2 YYEEEE. Trimming took 2 bases from V and 2 from J, leaving 22 bases between them. CDR3 length: 18 residues. The CDR3 DNA is TGTGCCAGCAGCTTTGTGCGCGGGGCCCAGGTAGTTAACACTGAAGCTTTCTTT. It encodes CASSFVRGAQVVNTEAFF.

The chain employs TRBV6-5 and TRBJ2-7, with 10 bases aligning to TRBD1. Germline trimming cut 4 bases from V and 0 bases from J; bases unmatched to any gene: 3. CDR1 and CDR2 from the germline V gene are MNHEY and SVGAGI. The CDR3 has 15 residues. CDR3: CASSFRDRGSYEQYF. CDR3 DNA sequence: TGTGCCAGCAGTTTCCGGGACAGGGGCTCCTACGAGCAGTACTTC.